This T cell receptor beta chain stems from a study of blood T cell repertoires in COVID-19. Sequencing was performed with immunoSEQ multiplex PCR; in TCRdb, only in-frame clones are kept and a portion is missing. The table shows nearly 250,000 clones, with around 89% occurring only once. This CDR3 comprises 16 residues. The specimen sequenced was PBMCs or T cells enriched from blood (not recorded which). The chain uses TRBV7-5 and TRBJ1-2; the table assigns TRBD1, which was not confirmed against the DNA. TRBV7-5 is marked as a pseudogene. This sequence was found in a man between 45 and 60 years old who had been exposed to COVID-19. The CDR3 spells CARSSRVAGGDYGYTF. DNA for the CDR3: TGTGCCAGAAGCTCCCGGGTCGCAGGGGGCGACTATGGCTACACCTTC.